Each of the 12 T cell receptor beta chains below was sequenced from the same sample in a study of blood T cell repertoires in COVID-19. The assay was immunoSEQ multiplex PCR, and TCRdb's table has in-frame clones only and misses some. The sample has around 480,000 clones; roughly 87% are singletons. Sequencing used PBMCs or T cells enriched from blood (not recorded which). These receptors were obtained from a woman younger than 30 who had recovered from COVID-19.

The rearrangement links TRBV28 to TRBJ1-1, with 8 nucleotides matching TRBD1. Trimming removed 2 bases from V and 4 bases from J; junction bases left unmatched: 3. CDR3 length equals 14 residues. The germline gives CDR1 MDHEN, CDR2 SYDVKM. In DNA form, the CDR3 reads TGTGCCAGCAGTTTAAACAGGGGGATCACTGAAGCTTTCTTT. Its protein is CASSLNRGITEAFF.

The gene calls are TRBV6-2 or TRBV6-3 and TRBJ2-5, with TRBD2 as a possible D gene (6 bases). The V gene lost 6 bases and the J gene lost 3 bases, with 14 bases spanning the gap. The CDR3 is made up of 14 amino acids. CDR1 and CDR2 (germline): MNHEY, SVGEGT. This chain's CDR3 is CASSPRTGEETQYF. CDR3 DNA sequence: TGTGCCAGCAGCCCAAGGACGGGGGAAGAGACCCAGTACTTC.

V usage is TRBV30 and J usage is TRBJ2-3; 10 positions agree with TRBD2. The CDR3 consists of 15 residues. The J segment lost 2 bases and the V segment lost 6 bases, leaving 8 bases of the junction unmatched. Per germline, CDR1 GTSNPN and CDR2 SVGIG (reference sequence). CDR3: CACSERGGTTDTQYF. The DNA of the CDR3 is TGTGCCTGTTCTGAGCGGGGGGGGACCACAGATACGCAGTATTTT.

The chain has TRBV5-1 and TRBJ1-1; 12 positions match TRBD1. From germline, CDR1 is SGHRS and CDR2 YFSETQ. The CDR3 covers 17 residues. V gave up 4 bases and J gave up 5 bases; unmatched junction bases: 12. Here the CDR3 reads CASSGGTGGLKRTEAFF. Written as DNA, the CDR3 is TGCGCCAGCAGCGGCGGGACAGGGGGCTTAAAGAGGACTGAAGCTTTCTTT.

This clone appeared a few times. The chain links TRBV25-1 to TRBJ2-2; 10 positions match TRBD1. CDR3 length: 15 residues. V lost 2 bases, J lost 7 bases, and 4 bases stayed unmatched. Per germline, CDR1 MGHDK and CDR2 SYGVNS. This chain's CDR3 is CASSEPDRGNGELFF. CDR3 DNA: TGTGCCAGCAGTGAACCGGACAGGGGGAACGGGGAGCTGTTTTTT.

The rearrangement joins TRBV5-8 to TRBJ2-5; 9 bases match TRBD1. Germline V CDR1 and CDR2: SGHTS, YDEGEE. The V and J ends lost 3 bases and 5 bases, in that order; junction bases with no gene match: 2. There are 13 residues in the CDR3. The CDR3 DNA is TGTGCCAGCAGCTCAGGGACAGGGGAGACCCAGTACTTC. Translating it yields CASSSGTGETQYF.

For the CDR3, the DNA is TGTGCCTTCACACCGGGGTCTAACTATGGCTACACCTTC. It translates to CAFTPGSNYGYTF. The chain links TRBV30 to TRBJ1-2; D unresolved. The CDR3 loop spans 13 amino acids. The V gene's germline CDR1 is GTSNPN and CDR2 SVGIG (reference sequence). The V end was cut by 7 bases, the J end by 0 bases, with 12 bases between.

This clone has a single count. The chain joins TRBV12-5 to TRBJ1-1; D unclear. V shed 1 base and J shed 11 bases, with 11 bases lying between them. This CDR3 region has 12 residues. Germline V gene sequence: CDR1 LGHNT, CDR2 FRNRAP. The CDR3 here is CASGLEQLTAFF. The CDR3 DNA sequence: TGTGCTAGTGGTTTGGAACAATTAACCGCTTTCTTT.

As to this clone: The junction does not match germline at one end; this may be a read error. This CDR3 is CAGGAPSDYEQYF. CDR3 coding DNA: TGCGCTGGGGGGGCCCCTAGTGATTACGAGCAGTACTTC. The gene calls are TRBV6-5 and TRBJ2-7, with D perhaps matching TRBD2 (7 bases). Germline V gives CDR1 MNHEY, CDR2 SVGAGI. The CDR3 runs 13 residues.

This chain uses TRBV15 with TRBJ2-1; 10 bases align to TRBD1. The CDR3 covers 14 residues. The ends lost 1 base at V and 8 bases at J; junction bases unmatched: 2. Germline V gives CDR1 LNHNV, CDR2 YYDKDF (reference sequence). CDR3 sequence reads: CATSRGDRGDEQFF. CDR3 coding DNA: TGTGCCACCAGCAGAGGGGACAGGGGTGATGAGCAGTTCTTC.

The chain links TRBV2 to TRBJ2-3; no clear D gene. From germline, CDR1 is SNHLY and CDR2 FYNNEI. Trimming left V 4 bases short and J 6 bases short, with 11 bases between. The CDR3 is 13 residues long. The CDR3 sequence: CASSVVVADTQYF. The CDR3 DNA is TGTGCCAGCAGTGTCGTAGTTGCGGATACGCAGTATTTT.

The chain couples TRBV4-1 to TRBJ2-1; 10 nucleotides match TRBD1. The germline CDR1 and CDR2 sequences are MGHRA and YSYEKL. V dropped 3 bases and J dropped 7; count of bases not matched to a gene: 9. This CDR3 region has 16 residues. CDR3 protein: CASSHNPGQGRNEQFF. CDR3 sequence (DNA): TGCGCCAGCAGCCACAATCCGGGACAGGGGAGGAATGAGCAGTTCTTC.